This T cell receptor (beta chain) is from a study of PD-L1 blockade in urothelial cancer. The assay was immunoSEQ multiplex PCR, and TCRdb's table has in-frame clones only and misses some. The table records some 75,000 clones, approximately 89% of them present only once. The V gene lost 1 base and the J gene lost 4 bases, with 9 bases spanning the gap. The germline CDR1 and CDR2 sequences are SGHKS and YYEKEE (reference sequence). The CDR3 contains 15 residues. Time point noted: peripheral blood 6 weeks after treatment start. This chain joins TRBV5-5 and TRBJ2-6; D is possibly TRBD1 (5 bases). This sample comprised PBMCs, obtained around atezolizumab (anti-PD-L1) treatment. The sequence was collected from a woman aged 80 or older with urothelial cancer. CDR3: CASSLIRAGANVLTF. As DNA, the CDR3 is TGTGCCAGCAGCTTGATCAGGGCCGGGGCCAACGTCCTGACTTTC.